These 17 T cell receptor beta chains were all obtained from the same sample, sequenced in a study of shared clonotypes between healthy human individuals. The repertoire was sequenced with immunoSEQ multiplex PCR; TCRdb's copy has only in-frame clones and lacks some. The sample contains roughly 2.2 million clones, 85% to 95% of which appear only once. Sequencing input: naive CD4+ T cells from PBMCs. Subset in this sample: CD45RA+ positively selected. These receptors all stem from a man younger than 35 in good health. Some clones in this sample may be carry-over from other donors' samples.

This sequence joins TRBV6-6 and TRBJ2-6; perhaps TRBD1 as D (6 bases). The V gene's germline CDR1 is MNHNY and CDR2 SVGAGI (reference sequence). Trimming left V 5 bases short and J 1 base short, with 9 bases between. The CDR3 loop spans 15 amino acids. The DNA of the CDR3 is TGTGCCAGCAGTAAACAGGGTTCTGGGGCCAACGTCCTGACTTTC. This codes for CASSKQGSGANVLTF.

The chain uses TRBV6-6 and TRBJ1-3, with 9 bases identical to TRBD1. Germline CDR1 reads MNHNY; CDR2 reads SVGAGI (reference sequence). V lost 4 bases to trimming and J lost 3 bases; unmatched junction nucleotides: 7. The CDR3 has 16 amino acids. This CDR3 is CASSSGQGINGNTIYF. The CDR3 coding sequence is TGTGCCAGCAGTTCAGGACAGGGGATTAATGGAAACACCATATATTTT.

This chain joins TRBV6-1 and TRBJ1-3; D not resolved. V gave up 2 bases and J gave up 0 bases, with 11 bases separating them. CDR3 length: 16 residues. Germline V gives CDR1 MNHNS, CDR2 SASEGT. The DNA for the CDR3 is TGTGCCAGCAGTGAACCCGGCAGCCCCTCTGGAAACACCATATATTTT. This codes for CASSEPGSPSGNTIYF.

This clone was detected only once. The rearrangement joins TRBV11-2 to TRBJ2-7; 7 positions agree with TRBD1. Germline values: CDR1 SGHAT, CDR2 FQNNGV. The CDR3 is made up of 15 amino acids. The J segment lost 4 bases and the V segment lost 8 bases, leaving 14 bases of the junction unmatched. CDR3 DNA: TGTGCCAGCTCCACGGCCGGGACAGAGACATACGAGCAGTACTTC. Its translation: CASSTAGTETYEQYF.

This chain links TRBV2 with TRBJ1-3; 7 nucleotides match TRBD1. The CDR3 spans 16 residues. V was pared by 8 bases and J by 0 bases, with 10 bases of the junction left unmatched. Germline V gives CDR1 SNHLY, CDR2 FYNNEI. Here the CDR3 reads CASGRDSDFSGNTIYF. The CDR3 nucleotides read TGTGCCAGCGGACGGGACAGCGATTTCTCTGGAAACACCATATATTTT.

The DNA of the CDR3 is TGTGCCAGCAGCTTGGCCCCCCTAGCGGGAAGTACCTACAATGAGCAGTTCTTC. Encoded protein: CASSLAPLAGSTYNEQFF. The chain links TRBV5-5 to TRBJ2-1; TRBD2 matches at 9 bases. Germline V lookup: CDR1 SGHKS, CDR2 YYEKEE (reference sequence). V lost 0 bases, J lost 2 bases, and 9 bases stayed unmatched. The CDR3 consists of 18 residues. Together with reference TRBV5-5 and TRBJ2-1, the CDR3 gives the full variable domain: DAGVTQSPTHLIKTRGQQVTLRCSPISGHKSVSWYQQVLGQGPQFIFQYYEKEERGRGNFPDRFSARQFPNYSSELNVNALLLGDSALYLCASSLAPLAGSTYNEQFFGPGTRLTVL.

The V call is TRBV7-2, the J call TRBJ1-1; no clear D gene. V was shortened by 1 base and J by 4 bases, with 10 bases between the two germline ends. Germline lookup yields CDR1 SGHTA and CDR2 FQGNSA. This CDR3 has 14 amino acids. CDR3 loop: CASSLERTFTEAFF. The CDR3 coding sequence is TGTGCCAGCAGCTTAGAGAGGACGTTCACTGAAGCTTTCTTT.

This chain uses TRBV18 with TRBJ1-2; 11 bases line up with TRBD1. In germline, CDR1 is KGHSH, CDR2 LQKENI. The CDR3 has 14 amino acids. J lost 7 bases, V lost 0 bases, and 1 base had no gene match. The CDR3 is CASSPPGQGVGYTF. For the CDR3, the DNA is TGTGCCAGCTCACCACCGGGACAGGGGGTTGGCTACACCTTC.

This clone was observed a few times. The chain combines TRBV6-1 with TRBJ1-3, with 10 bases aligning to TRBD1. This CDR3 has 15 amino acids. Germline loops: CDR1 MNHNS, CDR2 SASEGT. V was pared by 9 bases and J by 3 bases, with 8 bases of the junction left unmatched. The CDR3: CARSTGGKDGNTIYF. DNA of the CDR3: TGTGCCAGATCGACAGGGGGCAAGGATGGAAACACCATATATTTT.

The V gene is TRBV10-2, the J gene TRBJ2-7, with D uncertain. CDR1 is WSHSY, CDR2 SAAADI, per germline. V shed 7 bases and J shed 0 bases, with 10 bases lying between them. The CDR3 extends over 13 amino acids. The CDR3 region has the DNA TGCGCCAGCACTGACGGATACTCCTACGAGCAGTACTTC. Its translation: CASTDGYSYEQYF.

CDR3 sequence: CASSLGLAEQETQYF. The CDR3 DNA sequence: TGTGCCAGCAGCCTTGGACTAGCGGAACAAGAGACCCAGTACTTC. This chain connects TRBV5-4 to TRBJ2-5; 10 bases line up with TRBD2. V lost 4 bases and J lost 2; bases outside the gene matches: 5. The CDR3 consists of 15 residues. CDR1 and CDR2 (germline): SGHNT, YYREEE (reference sequence).

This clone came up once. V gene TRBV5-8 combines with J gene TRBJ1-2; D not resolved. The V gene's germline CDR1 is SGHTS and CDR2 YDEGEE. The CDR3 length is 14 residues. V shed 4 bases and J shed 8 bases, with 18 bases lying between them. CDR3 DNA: TGTGCCAGCAGCCCCAAACCGCGTTCCGACGGCTACACCTTC. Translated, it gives CASSPKPRSDGYTF. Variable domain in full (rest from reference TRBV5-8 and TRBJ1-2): EAGVTQSPTHLIKTRGQQATLRCSPISGHTSVYWYQQALGLGLQFLLWYDEGEERNRGNFPPRFSGRQFPNYSSELNVNALELEDSALYLCASSPKPRSDGYTFGSGTRLTVV.

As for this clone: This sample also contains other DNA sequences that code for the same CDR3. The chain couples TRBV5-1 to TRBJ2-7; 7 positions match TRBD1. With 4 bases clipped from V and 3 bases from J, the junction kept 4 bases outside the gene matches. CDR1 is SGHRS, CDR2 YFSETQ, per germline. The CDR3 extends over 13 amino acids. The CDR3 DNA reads TGCGCCAGCAGCGCTACAGGGGACTACGAGCAGTACTTC. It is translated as CASSATGDYEQYF.

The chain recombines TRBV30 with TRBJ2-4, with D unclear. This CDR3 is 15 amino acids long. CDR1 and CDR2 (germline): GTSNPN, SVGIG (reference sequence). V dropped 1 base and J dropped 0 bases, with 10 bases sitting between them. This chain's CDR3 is CAWSGPHPAKNIQYF. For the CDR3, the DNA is TGTGCCTGGAGTGGTCCCCACCCAGCCAAAAACATTCAGTACTTC.

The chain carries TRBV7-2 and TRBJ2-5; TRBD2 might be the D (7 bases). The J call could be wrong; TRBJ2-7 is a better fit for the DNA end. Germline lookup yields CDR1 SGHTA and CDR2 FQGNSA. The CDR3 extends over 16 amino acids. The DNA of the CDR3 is TGTGCCAGCAGCTTAGCGGGGGGCGGGAGCGGTTACGAGCAGTACTTC. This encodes CASSLAGGGSGYEQYF.

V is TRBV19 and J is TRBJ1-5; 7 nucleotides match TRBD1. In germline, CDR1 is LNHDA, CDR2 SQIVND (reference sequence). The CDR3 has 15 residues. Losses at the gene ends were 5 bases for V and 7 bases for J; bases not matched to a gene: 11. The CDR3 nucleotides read TGTGCCAGTAGTGTACCGACAGGGAAAGGGCAGCCCCAGCATTTT. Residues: CASSVPTGKGQPQHF.

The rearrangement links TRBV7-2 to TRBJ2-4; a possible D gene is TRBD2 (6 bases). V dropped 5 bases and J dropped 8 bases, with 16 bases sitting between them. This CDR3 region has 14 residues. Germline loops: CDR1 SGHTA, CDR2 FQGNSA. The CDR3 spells CASSLGPQRDIQYF. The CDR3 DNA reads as TGTGCCAGCAGCCTGGGACCTCAGCGGGACATTCAGTACTTC. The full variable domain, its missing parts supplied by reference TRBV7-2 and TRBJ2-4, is GAGVSQSPSNKVTEKGKDVELRCDPISGHTALYWYRQSLGQGLEFLIYFQGNSAPDKSGLPSDRFSAERTGGSVSTLTIQRTQQEDSAVYLCASSLGPQRDIQYFGAGTRLSVL.